The text below deals with one T cell receptor beta chain. The data were obtained in a study of CD8 T cells in Susac syndrome. Random hexamers were used to reverse transcribe roughly 0.5 to 1 ug of RNA. Coverage of TCR beta CDR3 amplification by immunoSEQ multiplex PCR extended to 54 Vbeta and 13 Jbeta. TCRdb ran MiXCR on the immunoSEQ multiplex PCR reads and lists one entry per CDR3 protein. The data hold approximately 300,000 distinct CDR3 sequences, with 85% observed a single time. The CDR3 is 17 residues long. CDR1 and CDR2 (germline): LGHNA, YNFKEQ. The J segment lost 1 base and the V segment lost 0 bases, leaving 8 bases of the junction unmatched. CD8+ and CD4+ T cells taken from blood had their TCR beta sequenced. The multiple sclerosis controls were treatment-naive patients, and their relapsing-remitting disease was stable or active. Negative isolation yielded the CD8+ and CD4+ T cells, while FACS enriched the TEMRA cells.

The V and J genes are TRBV4-2 and TRBJ2-7, with 8 nucleotides matching TRBD2. This TCR was sampled from a human donor with multiple sclerosis. The sample comprised CD8+ T cells from PBMCs. For the CDR3, the DNA is TGTGCCAGCAGCCAAGATAGGACCGGGAGGGGGTCCTACGAGCAGTACTTC. Its translation is CASSQDRTGRGSYEQYF.